The 25 T cell receptor beta chains listed next were all sequenced from one sample in a study of breast tumors, draining lymph nodes, adjacent tissues. Samples came from axillary lymph nodes draining the breast cancer. TCRdb redid the calling of the multiplex PCR reads with MiXCR, one entry per CDR3 protein. The sample carries some 130,000 distinct CDR3 sequences, around 20% recorded once. Source material: axillary lymph node tissue. The receptors were gathered from a female donor with breast cancer. Some clones in this sample may be carry-over from other donors' samples.

At least ten counts were recorded for this clonotype. The chain has TRBV9 and TRBJ2-7, with 11 bases identical to TRBD1. CDR1 is SGDLS and CDR2 is YYNGEE in the germline V gene. This CDR3 region has 15 residues. The V gene end was trimmed by 0 bases and the J gene end by 6 bases; junction bases not matched to a gene: 5. The CDR3 DNA is TGTGCCAGCAGCGTAGCCTCGGACAGGGGGCGCGAGCAGTACTTC. Protein product: CASSVASDRGREQYF.

In regard to this clonotype: Being one base from a much bigger clone, this may be a read error. V gene TRBV18 combines with J gene TRBJ2-7; D unresolved. Trimming pared 2 bases from V and 5 bases from J, leaving 7 bases between. The CDR3 loop spans 12 amino acids. Germline CDR1 reads KGHSH; CDR2 reads LQKENI. The DNA of the CDR3 is TGTGCCAGCTCACCAGATGTGCACGAGCAGTACTTC. As protein: CASSPDVHEQYF.

As for this clonotype: A much larger clonotype is one base distant, so this may be a read error. This chain links TRBV4-1 with TRBJ2-5; maybe TRBD1 (7 bases). CDR1 and CDR2 from the germline V gene are MGHRA and YSYEKL. This CDR3 is built from 17 residues. CDR3 sequence: CASSQSPVEGARETQCF. The DNA of the CDR3 is TGCGCCAGCAGCCAATCCCCGGTGGAGGGGGCTCGAGAGACCCAGTGCTTC.

This clonotype was seen at least ten times. This chain uses TRBV5-1 with TRBJ2-3; D ambiguous. This CDR3 has 13 residues. Trimming took off 2 bases at V and 2 bases at J, with 6 bases between the two ends. Per germline, CDR1 SGHRS and CDR2 YFSETQ. In DNA form, the CDR3 reads TGCGCCAGCAGCTTAGTGGCCACAGATACGCAGTATTTT. Protein: CASSLVATDTQYF.

The table lists this clonotype with many counts. The V gene is TRBV2, the J gene TRBJ2-1; TRBD2 aligns across 8 bases. The V segment lost 3 bases and the J segment 1 base; nucleotides outside the gene matches: 5. Germline loops: CDR1 SNHLY, CDR2 FYNNEI. The CDR3 sequence is 16 residues long. For the CDR3, the DNA is TGTGCCAGCAGTGACCCTAGCGGGTCTTCCTACAATGAGCAGTTCTTC. Translating gives CASSDPSGSSYNEQFF.

There are many counts of this clonotype. The CDR3, as DNA: TGTGCCATCAGGACCGACGGGGAGCTGTTTTTT. It codes for CAIRTDGELFF. The chain is built from TRBV10-3 and TRBJ2-2; unclear D gene. CDR1 ENHRY and CDR2 SYGVKD come from the germline V gene. The length of the CDR3 is 11 residues. Trimming pared 6 bases from V and 7 bases from J, leaving 6 bases between.

This clonotype was recorded many times. This chain uses TRBV27 with TRBJ2-7, with 7 nucleotides matching TRBD1. Germline V CDR1 and CDR2: MNHEY, SMNVEV (reference sequence). This CDR3 spans 13 amino acids. The V and J ends lost 4 bases and 4 bases, in that order; junction bases with no gene match: 4. CDR3 sequence reads: CASSSQQGYEQYF. CDR3 nucleotide sequence: TGTGCCAGCAGTTCCCAACAGGGGTACGAGCAGTACTTC.

Remarks on this clonotype: A much larger clonotype is one base distant, so this may be a read error. The chain has TRBV11-2 and TRBJ2-3, with 14 bases fitting TRBD2. The V gene's germline CDR1 is SGHAT and CDR2 FQNNGV. This CDR3 has 16 residues. CDR3 in DNA: TGTGCCAGCAGCCCAGGACTAGCGGGGGGCCGAGGTACGCGGTATTTT. Amino acid sequence: CASSPGLAGGRGTRYF.

This clonotype appeared a few times. A clone one base away is much larger, so this may be a read error. The chain couples TRBV2 to TRBJ2-7; 15 bases line up with TRBD2. Germline-derived CDR1 and CDR2 are SNHLY and FYNNEI. The CDR3 extends over 13 amino acids. J was trimmed by 7 bases and V by 11 bases; bases with no gene match: 6. CDR3 in amino acids: CAGGTSGRMEQYF. The CDR3 DNA follows: TGTGCCGGCGGGACTAGCGGGAGGATGGAGCAGTACTTC. The variable domain in full, with the rest retrieved from reference TRBV2 and TRBJ2-7, is EPEVTQTPSHQVTQMGQEVILRCVPISNHLYFYWYRQILGQKVEFLVSFYNNEISEKSEIFDDQFSVERPDGSNFTLKIRSTKLEDSAMYFCAGGTSGRMEQYFGPGTRLTVT.

This clonotype was detected many times. The chain has TRBV7-9 and TRBJ1-2; D not resolved. The V gene lost 3 bases and the J gene lost 4 bases, with 3 bases spanning the gap. Per germline, CDR1 SEHNR and CDR2 FQNEAQ (reference sequence). The CDR3 has 11 residues. The chain's CDR3 is CASSFGYGYTF. The CDR3 DNA is TGTGCCAGCAGCTTTGGCTATGGCTACACCTTC.

This clonotype has a count of ten or more. As DNA, the CDR3 is TGCGCCAGCAGCTTGCTATTTAAGGGGTTAAATGATTCACCCCTCCACTTT. It encodes CASSLLFKGLNDSPLHF. The chain links TRBV5-1 to TRBJ1-6, with TRBD1 as a possible D gene (5 bases). Germline V CDR1 and CDR2: SGHRS, YFSETQ. The ends were cut back, 1 base at V and 8 bases at J, with 19 bases in the middle. This CDR3 contains 17 residues.

This clonotype was seen ten or more times. J is TRBJ2-7 and V is TRBV19; TRBD2 matches at 8 bases. The length of the CDR3 is 15 residues. Unmatched junction bases numbered 7, after V lost 6 bases and J lost 0 bases. The germline V gene has CDR1 LNHDA and CDR2 SQIVND (reference sequence). CDR3 coding DNA: TGTGCCAGTAGAGGAGGGAGCGGGAGCTCCTACGAGCAGTACTTC. Amino acids: CASRGGSGSSYEQYF.

In the case of this clonotype: One base away lies a much larger clone, so this may be a sequencing read error. The rearrangement uses TRBV10-3 and TRBJ2-1, with 9 bases that match TRBD2. Germline CDR1 and CDR2: ENHRY and SYGVKD. The V segment lost 7 bases and the J segment 2 bases; nucleotides outside the gene matches: 6. The CDR3 covers 15 residues. This chain's CDR3 is CAIKGTSRTYNEQFF. The CDR3 DNA is TGTGCCATCAAAGGGACTAGCCGAACCTACAATGAGCAGTTCTTC.

With respect to this clonotype: In this CDR3 the conserved last residue, phenylalanine or tryptophan, is missing, so a read error is likely. The chain joins TRBV6-5 to TRBJ2-7; 9 bases line up with TRBD1. The CDR3 covers 14 residues. Germline V CDR1 and CDR2: MNHEY, SVGAGI. Here the CDR3 DNA reads TGTGCCAGCAGCGCGGGACAGGGCGCCTACGGGCAGTACCTC. Residues: CASSAGQGAYGQYL.

This clonotype was counted at least ten times. The gene calls are TRBV24-1 and TRBJ1-3; no firm D call. Germline V gives CDR1 KGHDR, CDR2 SFDVKD. The CDR3 consists of 16 residues. Trimming stripped 4 bases from V and 4 bases from J, with 16 bases between. The CDR3 nucleotides are TGTGCCACCAGTGACGATACACCCGAGACAGGAAACACCATATATTTT. It yields the protein CATSDDTPETGNTIYF.

At least ten counts were recorded for this clonotype. The rearrangement joins TRBV7-2 to TRBJ2-3; 8 bases are a match to TRBD2. Trimming cost V 3 bases and J 1 base; bases outside gene matches: 3. CDR1 is SGHTA, CDR2 FQGNSA, per germline. This CDR3 has 15 amino acids. The CDR3 DNA reads as TGTGCCAGCAGCTTTAACGGGGGGGGCACAGATACGCAGTATTTT. As protein: CASSFNGGGTDTQYF.

This clonotype came up many times. The V gene is TRBV11-1, the J gene TRBJ2-7; D not resolved. Trimming removed 5 bases from V and 7 bases from J, with 12 bases in between. Germline V gene sequence: CDR1 SGHAT, CDR2 FQDESV (reference sequence). CDR3 size: 12 residues. The chain's CDR3 is CASSPGRQEQYF. CDR3 nucleotides: TGTGCCAGCAGCCCCGGGCGCCAGGAGCAGTACTTC.

This clonotype was seen ten or more times. The germline gene is not matched at one end of the junction; a read error may be the cause. The V gene is TRBV5-1, the J gene TRBJ2-5; D is undetermined. The length of the CDR3 is 12 residues. CDR1 and CDR2 from the germline V gene are SGHRS and YFSETQ. The CDR3 DNA follows: TGTGCCAGCAGCTTAGGCCAAGAGACCCAGTACTTC. Its protein product is CASSLGQETQYF.

In its sample, this clonotype was seen many times. CDR3 DNA: TGTGCCAGCAGCCCCTGGGACACTGGATATGGCTACACCTTC. Protein: CASSPWDTGYGYTF. The chain recombines TRBV3-1 with TRBJ1-2; TRBD1 might be the D (6 bases). CDR1 is LGHDT, CDR2 YNNKEL, per germline (reference sequence). Trimming took 4 bases from V and 5 from J, leaving 14 bases between them. The CDR3 consists of 14 residues.

This clonotype was detected a few times. The chain couples TRBV12-3 or TRBV12-4 to TRBJ2-3; D is ambiguous. V was pared by 6 bases and J by 6 bases, with 22 bases between. This CDR3 is 16 amino acids long. The CDR3 reads CASSTPTTSALDTQYF. The CDR3 DNA reads TGTGCCAGCAGCACACCAACGACATCCGCTTTGGATACGCAGTATTTT.

Ten or more counts support this clonotype. J is TRBJ2-3 and V is TRBV24-1; 7 bases map to TRBD1. Germline lookup yields CDR1 KGHDR and CDR2 SFDVKD. The junction had 9 bases not matched to a gene; V was cut back by 9 bases and J by 1 base. This CDR3 comprises 15 residues. The CDR3 protein is CATPDRDQRTDTQYF. For the CDR3, the DNA is TGTGCCACCCCCGACAGGGATCAGCGCACAGATACGCAGTATTTT.

At least ten counts were recorded for this clonotype. The genes are TRBV20-1 and TRBJ2-3; D might be TRBD1 (6 bases). This CDR3 region has 16 residues. Deletions cut 6 bases from V and 2 bases from J, with 21 bases between. Per germline, CDR1 DFQATT and CDR2 SNEGSKA (reference sequence). In DNA, the CDR3 is TGCAGTGCCAGGGATCTACAGGGTTGGAACACAGATACGCAGTATTTT. Protein sequence: CSARDLQGWNTDTQYF.

This clonotype was picked up a small number of times. The CDR3 nucleotides read TGTGCCAGCAGCCAGCGGGGGGGGACAGGGGGCACCGGGGAGCTGTTTTTT. Translating gives CASSQRGGTGGTGELFF. The chain employs TRBV3-1 and TRBJ2-2, with TRBD1 matching over 11 bases. The J segment lost 4 bases and the V segment lost 3 bases, leaving 7 bases of the junction unmatched. Germline V gene data show CDR1 as LGHDT and CDR2 as YNNKEL (reference sequence). This CDR3 comprises 17 residues.

The rearrangement joins TRBV3-1 to TRBJ1-4; D might be TRBD1 (5 bases). The CDR3 covers 15 residues. Germline lookup yields CDR1 LGHDT and CDR2 YNNKEL (reference sequence). The ends were cut back, 4 bases at V and 3 bases at J, with 12 bases in the middle. Here the CDR3 DNA reads TGTGCCAGCAGCCCGCCGGGGACTCCTAATGAAAAACTGTTTTTT. It is translated as CASSPPGTPNEKLFF.

This clonotype was detected ten times or more. This chain links TRBV5-1 with TRBJ2-1; no definite D call. V was shortened by 5 bases and J by 4 bases, with 13 bases between the two germline ends. Germline lookup yields CDR1 SGHRS and CDR2 YFSETQ. The CDR3 consists of 14 residues. CDR3 nucleotide sequence: TGCGCCAGCAGTCTACGTGCCTTATACAATGAGCAGTTCTTC. This translates into CASSLRALYNEQFF.